Listed below are T cell receptor beta chains from one sample, sequenced in a study of cytomegalovirus exposure and HLA in healthy donors. Data came from immunoSEQ multiplex PCR; TCRdb stores just in-frame clones and leaves some out. The table has about 150,000 clones, roughly four fifths seen once. Material for sequencing was PBMCs. The origin of the receptors is a man aged 35-49 years in good health and CMV-seronegative. Both conserved end residues are part of each CDR3. D genes are given only for firm matches. Rows may omit the clone size; those that give it use once, few, many or a size class.

-	TRBV9	TRBJ2-2	TRBD1	TGTGCCAGCAGCTCGGGACAGGGAGGTTTCAGCACCGGGGAGCTGTTTTTT	CASSSGQGGFSTGELFF
-	TRBV6-1	TRBJ1-5	-	TGTGCCAGCAGTGAAGAAGGCAGGTTGAATCAGCCCCAGCATTTT	CASSEEGRLNQPQHF
once	TRBV29-1	TRBJ2-3	-	TGCAGCGTTGTGGTAGTTACGCAGTATTTT	CSVVVVTQYF
few	TRBV11-3	TRBJ2-2	-	TGTGCCAGCAGCGGCAGGGTGAACACCGGGGAGCTGTTTTTT	CASSGRVNTGELFF
-	TRBV6-4	TRBJ1-1	TRBD1	TGTGCCAGCCCTCGGGACAGGCTCGAGAACACTGAAGCTTTCTTT	CASPRDRLENTEAFF
-	TRBV10-1	TRBJ2-7	-	TGCGCCAGCAGTGACGGCAGGGACTCCTACGAGCAGTACTTC	CASSDGRDSYEQYF
-	TRBV19	TRBJ2-2	-	TGTGCCAGTAGTCCGGGGACTGCTACCGGGGAGCTGTTTTTT	CASSPGTATGELFF
few	TRBV19	TRBJ2-1	TRBD2	TGTGCCAGTAGTATAGGCGGGAGTTGGAATGAGCAGTTCTTC	CASSIGGSWNEQFF
-	TRBV15	TRBJ2-3	TRBD2	TGTGCCACCAGCAGAGATAGGGGACTAGCTCGTACGCAGTATTTT	CATSRDRGLARTQYF
-	TRBV11-3	TRBJ1-1	-	TGTGCCAGCAGCGTAAGAACAGGTTATGAAGCTTTCTTT	CASSVRTGYEAFF
-	TRBV7-6	TRBJ2-7	-	TGTGCCAGCAGCTTAGGTGGGACGGGGGACGACGAGCAGTACTTC	CASSLGGTGDDEQYF
-	TRBV6-4	TRBJ2-3	TRBD2	TGTGCCAGCAGAGGACTAGACACAGATACGCAGTATTTT	CASRGLDTDTQYF
-	TRBV27	TRBJ2-7	TRBD1	TGTGCCAGCAGCTCCTGGACAGGGAAATTGTACGAGCAGTACTTC	CASSSWTGKLYEQYF
-	TRBV5-4	TRBJ2-2	-	TGTGCCAGCAGGACAGCAAACACCGGGGAGCTGTTTTTT	CASRTANTGELFF
few	TRBV28	TRBJ2-2	TRBD2	TGTGCCAGCAGTTTTCTAGCGGGTCGTACCGGGGAGCTGTTTTTT	CASSFLAGRTGELFF
-	TRBV7-2	TRBJ1-5	-	TGTGCCAGCAGCCAGCGTATGGATCAGCCCCAGCATTTT	CASSQRMDQPQHF
-	TRBV28	TRBJ2-5	TRBD2	TGTGCCAGCAGTTTGGTGGTAGCGGGTACGCAAGAGACCCAGTACTTC	CASSLVVAGTQETQYF
-	TRBV11-2	TRBJ1-6	-	TGTGCCAGCAGTGACTCCTTCCCCTATAATTCACCCCTCCACTTT	CASSDSFPYNSPLHF